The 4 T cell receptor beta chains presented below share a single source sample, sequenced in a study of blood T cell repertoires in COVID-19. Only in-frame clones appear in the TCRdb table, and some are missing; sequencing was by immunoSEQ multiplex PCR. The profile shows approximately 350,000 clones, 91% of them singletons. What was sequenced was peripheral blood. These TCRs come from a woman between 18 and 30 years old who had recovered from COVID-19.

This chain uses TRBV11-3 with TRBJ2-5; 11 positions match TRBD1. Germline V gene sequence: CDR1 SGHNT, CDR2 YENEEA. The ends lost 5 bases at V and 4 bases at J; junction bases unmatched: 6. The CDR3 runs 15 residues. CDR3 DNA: TGTGCCAGCAGCAACCGGGACAGGGGGGGAGAGACCCAGTACTTC. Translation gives CASSNRDRGGETQYF.

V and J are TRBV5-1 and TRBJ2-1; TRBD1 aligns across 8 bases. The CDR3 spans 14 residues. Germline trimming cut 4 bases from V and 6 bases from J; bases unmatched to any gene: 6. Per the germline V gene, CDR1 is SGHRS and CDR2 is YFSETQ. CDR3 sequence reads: CASSPGQGGNEQFF. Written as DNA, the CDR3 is TGCGCCAGCAGCCCCGGACAGGGCGGCAATGAGCAGTTCTTC.

CDR3 in amino acids: CPYGGVGLGTEAFF. For the CDR3, the DNA is TGTCCCTACGGGGGGGTCGGCTTGGGCACTGAAGCTTTCTTT. The rearrangement links TRBV2 to TRBJ1-1; D is possibly TRBD1 (5 bases). The CDR3 runs 14 residues. CDR1 and CDR2 (germline): SNHLY, FYNNEI.

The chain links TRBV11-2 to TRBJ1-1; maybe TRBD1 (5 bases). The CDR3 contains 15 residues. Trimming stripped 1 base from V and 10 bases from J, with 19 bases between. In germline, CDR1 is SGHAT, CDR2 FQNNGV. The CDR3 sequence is CASSLAGGDPLGAFF. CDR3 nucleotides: TGTGCCAGCAGCTTAGCGGGGGGGGACCCCTTGGGAGCTTTCTTT.